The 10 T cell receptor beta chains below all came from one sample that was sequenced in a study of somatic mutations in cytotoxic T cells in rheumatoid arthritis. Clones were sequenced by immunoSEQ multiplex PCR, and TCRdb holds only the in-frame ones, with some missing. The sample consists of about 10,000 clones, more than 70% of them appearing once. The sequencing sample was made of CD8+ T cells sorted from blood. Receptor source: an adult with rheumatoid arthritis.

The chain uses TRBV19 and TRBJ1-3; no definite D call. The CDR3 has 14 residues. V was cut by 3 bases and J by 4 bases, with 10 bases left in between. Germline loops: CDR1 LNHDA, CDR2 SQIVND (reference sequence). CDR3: CASSISVPGNTIYF. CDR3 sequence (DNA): TGTGCCAGTAGTATTTCGGTCCCGGGAAACACCATATATTTT. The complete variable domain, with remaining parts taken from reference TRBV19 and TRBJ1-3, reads DGGITQSPKYLFRKEGQNVTLSCEQNLNHDAMYWYRQDPGQGLRLIYYSQIVNDFQKGDIAEGYSVSREKKESFPLTVTSAQKNPTAFYLCASSISVPGNTIYFGEGSWLTVV.

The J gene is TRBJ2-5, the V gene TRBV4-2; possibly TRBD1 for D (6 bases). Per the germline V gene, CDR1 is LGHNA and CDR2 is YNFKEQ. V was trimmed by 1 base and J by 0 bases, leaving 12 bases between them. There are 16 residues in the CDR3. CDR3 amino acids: CASSQGTALYQETQYF. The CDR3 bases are TGTGCCAGCAGCCAAGGGACAGCGCTGTACCAAGAGACCCAGTACTTC.

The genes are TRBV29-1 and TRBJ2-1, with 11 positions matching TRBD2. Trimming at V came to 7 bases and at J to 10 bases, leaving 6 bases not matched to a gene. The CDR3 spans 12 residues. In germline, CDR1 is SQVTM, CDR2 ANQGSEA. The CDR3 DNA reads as TGCAGCGCCCGACTAGCGGGGATAGAGCAGTTCTTC. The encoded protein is CSARLAGIEQFF.

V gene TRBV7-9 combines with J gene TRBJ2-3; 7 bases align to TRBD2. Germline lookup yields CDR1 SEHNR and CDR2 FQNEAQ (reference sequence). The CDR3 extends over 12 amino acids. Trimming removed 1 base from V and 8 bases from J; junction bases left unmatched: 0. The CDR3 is CASSLGGGTQYF. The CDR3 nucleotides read TGTGCCAGCAGCTTAGGGGGGGGTACGCAGTATTTT. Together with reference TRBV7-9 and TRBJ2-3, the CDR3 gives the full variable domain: DTGVSQNPRHKITKRGQNVTFRCDPISEHNRLYWYRQTLGQGPEFLTYFQNEAQLEKSRLLSDRFSAERPKGSFSTLEIQRTEQGDSAMYLCASSLGGGTQYFGPGTRLTVL.

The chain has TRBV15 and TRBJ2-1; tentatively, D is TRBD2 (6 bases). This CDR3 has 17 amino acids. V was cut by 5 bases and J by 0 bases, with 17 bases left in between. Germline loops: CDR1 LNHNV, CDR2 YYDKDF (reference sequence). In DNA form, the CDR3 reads TGTGCCACCAGCTCTCTCCCTGTGGACTACTCCTACAATGAGCAGTTCTTC. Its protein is CATSSLPVDYSYNEQFF.

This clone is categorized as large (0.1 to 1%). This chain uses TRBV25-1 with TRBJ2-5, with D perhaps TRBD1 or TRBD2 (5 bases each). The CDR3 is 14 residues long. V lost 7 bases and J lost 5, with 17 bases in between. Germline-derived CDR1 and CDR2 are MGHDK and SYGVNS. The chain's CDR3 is CASTSTGPRETQYF. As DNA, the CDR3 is TGTGCCAGCACATCTACGGGGCCCCGCGAGACCCAGTACTTC. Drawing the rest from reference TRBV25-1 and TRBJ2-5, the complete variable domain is EADIYQTPRYLVIGTGKKITLECSQTMGHDKMYWYQQDPGMELHLIHYSYGVNSTEKGDLSSESTVSRIRTEHFPLTLESARPSHTSQYLCASTSTGPRETQYFGPGTRLLVL.

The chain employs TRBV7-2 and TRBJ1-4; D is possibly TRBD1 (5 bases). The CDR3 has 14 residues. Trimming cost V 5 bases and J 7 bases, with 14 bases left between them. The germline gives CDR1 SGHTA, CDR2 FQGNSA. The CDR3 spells CASSAWGRGEKLFF. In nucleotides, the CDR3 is TGTGCCAGCAGCGCCTGGGGACGGGGTGAAAAACTGTTTTTT.

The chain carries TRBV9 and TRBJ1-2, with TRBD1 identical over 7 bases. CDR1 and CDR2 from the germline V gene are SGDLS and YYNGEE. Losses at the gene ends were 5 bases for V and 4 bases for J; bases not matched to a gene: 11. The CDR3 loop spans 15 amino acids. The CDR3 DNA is TGTGCCAGCAGGACATCCGACAGGGCCGGCTATGGCTACACCTTC. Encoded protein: CASRTSDRAGYGYTF.

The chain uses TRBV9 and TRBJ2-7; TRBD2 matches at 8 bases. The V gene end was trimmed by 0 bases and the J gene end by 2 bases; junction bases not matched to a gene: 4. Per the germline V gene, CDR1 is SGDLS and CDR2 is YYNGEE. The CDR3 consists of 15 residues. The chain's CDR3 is CASSVGDGGAYEQYF. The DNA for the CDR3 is TGTGCCAGCAGCGTAGGGGACGGGGGGGCCTACGAGCAGTACTTC.

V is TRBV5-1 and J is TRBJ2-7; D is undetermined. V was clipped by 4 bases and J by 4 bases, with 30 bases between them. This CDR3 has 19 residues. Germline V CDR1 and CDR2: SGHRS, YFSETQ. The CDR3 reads CASSLKDGTSGAGWYEQYF. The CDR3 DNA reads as TGCGCCAGCAGCCTCAAAGATGGAACCAGTGGAGCCGGATGGTACGAGCAGTACTTC.